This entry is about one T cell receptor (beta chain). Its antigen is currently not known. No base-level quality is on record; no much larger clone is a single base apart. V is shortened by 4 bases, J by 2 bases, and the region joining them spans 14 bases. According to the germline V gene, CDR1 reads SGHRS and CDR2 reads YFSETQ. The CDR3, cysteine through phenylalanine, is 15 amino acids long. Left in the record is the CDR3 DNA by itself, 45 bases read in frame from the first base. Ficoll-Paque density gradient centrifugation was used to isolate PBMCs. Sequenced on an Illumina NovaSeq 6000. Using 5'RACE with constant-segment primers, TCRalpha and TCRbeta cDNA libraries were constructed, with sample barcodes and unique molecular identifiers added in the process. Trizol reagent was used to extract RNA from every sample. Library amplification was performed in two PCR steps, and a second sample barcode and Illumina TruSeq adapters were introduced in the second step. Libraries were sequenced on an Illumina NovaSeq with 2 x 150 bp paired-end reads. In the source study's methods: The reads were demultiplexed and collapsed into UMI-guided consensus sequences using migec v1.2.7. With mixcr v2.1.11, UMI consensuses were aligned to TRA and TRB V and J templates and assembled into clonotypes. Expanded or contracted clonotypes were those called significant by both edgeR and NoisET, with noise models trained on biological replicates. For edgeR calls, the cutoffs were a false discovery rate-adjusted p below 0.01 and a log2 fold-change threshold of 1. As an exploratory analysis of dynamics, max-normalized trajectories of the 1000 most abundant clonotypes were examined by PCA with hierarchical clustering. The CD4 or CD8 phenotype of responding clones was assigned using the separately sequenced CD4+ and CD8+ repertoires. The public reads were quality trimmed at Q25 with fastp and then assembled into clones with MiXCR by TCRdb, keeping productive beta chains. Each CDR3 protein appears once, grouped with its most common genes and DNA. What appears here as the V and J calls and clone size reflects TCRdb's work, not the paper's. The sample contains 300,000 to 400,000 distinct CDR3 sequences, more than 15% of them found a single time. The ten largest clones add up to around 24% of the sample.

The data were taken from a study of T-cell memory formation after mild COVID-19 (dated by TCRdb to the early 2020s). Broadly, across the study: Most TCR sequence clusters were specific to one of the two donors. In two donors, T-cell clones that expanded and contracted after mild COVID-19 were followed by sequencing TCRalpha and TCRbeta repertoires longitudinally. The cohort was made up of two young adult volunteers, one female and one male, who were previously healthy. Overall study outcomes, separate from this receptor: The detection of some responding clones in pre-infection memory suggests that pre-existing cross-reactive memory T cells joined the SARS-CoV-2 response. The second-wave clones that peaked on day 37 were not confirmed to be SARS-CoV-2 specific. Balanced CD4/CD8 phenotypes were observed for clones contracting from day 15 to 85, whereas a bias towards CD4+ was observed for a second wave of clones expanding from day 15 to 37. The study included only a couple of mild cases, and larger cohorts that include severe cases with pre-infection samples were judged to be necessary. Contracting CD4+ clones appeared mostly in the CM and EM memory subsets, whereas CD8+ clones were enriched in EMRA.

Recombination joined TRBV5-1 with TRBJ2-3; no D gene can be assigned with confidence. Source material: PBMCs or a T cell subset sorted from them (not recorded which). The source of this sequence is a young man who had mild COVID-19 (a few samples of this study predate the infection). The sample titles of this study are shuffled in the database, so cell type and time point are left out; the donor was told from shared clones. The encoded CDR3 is CASSAAGIATDTQYF. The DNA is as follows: TGCGCCAGCAGCGCCGCCGGTATAGCCACAGATACGCAGTATTTT. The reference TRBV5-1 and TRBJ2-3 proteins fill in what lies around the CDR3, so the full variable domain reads KAGVTQTPRYLIKTRGQQVTLSCSPISGHRSVSWYQQTPGQGLQFLFEYFSETQRNKGNFPGRFSGRQFSNSRSEMNVSTLELGDSALYLCASSAAGIATDTQYFGPGTRLTVL.